This T cell receptor beta chain derives from a study of early T cells in non-severe SARS-CoV-2 infection. Across the whole study: Sequencing was performed on bulk RNA from unsorted whole blood, leaving chains unpaired.

The CDR3 has 16 amino acids. Germline V gene lookup returns CDR1 DFQATT and CDR2 SNEGSKA (reference sequence). V lost 0 bases, J lost 0 bases, and 6 bases stayed unmatched. Individual cDNA molecules each received unique molecular identifiers attached to them. MiXCR, applied by TCRdb to the 5' RACE reads, yields one record per CDR3 protein. Among just over 95,000 distinct CDR3 sequences listed, 11% were seen once. This clonotype was counted only a few times. Its cognate antigen is unknown. Whole-study results and caveats: In VDJdb matching, anti-spike CD8 responses were favored while private and CD4 specificities went missing.

The clonotype originates from an adult who was a healthcare worker with PCR-confirmed SARS-CoV-2 infection or an uninfected control (not recorded which). The chain couples TRBV20-1 to TRBJ1-1; TRBD1 matches 8 bases. The sample was whole blood. In DNA form, the CDR3 reads TGCAGTGCTAGAGACCAGGGGGCGGGGATGAACACTGAAGCTTTCTTT. Translated: CSARDQGAGMNTEAFF.